This TCR beta chain appears in the sequencing data of a study of beta chain features in type 1 diabetes. Via the markers CD45RO/CCR7/CD25/CD127/CD95/CD27, stem cell-like memory, regulatory, central memory and naive CD4+ cells were sorted. This clone showed up just a few times. Its antigen is undetermined. Findings and limits, study-wide: Because the template was cDNA, high-expressing cells might be over-represented.

Expressed TCRB transcripts were sequenced after all isolated RNA was converted to cDNA. Only in-frame clones appear in the TCRdb table, and some are missing; sequencing was by immunoSEQ multiplex PCR. The sample shows 150,000 to 170,000 clones, over 7.5% of them seen only once. V lost 0 bases to trimming and J lost 3 bases; unmatched junction nucleotides: 9. CDR1 and CDR2 from the germline V gene are SGHNT and YENEEA. There are 18 residues in the CDR3. Sequenced sample: central memory CD4+ T cells from blood. This TCR derives from a man aged 18 to 30 in good health. This chain connects TRBV11-3 to TRBJ2-2, with 8 bases lining up with TRBD2. CDR3 amino acids: CASSLDQSGSVYTGELFF. In DNA, the CDR3 is TGTGCCAGCAGCTTAGATCAGAGCGGGAGCGTATACACCGGGGAGCTGTTTTTT.